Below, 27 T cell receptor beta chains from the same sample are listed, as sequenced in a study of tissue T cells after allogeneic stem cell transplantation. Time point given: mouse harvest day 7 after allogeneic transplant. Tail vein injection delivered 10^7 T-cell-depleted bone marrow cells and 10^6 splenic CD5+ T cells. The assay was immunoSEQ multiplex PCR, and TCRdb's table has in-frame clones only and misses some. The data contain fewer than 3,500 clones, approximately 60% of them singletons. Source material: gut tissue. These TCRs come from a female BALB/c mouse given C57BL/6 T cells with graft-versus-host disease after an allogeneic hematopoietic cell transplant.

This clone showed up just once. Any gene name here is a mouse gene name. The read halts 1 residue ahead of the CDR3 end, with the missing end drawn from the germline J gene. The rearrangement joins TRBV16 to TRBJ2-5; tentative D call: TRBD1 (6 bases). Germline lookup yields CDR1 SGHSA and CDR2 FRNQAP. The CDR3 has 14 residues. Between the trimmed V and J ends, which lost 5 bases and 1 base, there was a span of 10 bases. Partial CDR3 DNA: TGTGCAAGCAGCCTATCAGGGGACCAAGACACCCAGTAC. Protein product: CASSLSGDQDTQY. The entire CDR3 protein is CASSLSGDQDTQYF.

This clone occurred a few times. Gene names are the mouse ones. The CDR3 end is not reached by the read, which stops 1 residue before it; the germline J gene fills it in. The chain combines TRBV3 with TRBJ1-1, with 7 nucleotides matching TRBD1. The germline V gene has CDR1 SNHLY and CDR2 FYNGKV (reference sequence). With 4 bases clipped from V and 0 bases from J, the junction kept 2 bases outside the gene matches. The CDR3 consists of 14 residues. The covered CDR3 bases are TGTGCCAGCAGCTCCGGGACAGCAAACACAGAAGTCTTC. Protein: CASSSGTANTEVF. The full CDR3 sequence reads CASSSGTANTEVFF.

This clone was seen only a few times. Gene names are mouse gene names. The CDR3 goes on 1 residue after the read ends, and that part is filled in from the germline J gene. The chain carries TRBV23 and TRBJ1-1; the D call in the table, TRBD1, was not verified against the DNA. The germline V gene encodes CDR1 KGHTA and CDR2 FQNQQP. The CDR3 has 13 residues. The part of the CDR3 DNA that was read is TGCTCCAGCAGTCAAGGACAGGGGACAGAAGTCTTC. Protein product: CSSSQGQGTEVF. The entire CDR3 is CSSSQGQGTEVFF. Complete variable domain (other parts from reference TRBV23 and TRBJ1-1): DAAVTQKPRYLIKMKGQEAEMKCIPEKGHTAVFWYQQKQSKELKFLIYFQNQQPLDQIDMVKERFSAVCPSSSLCSLGIRTCEAEDSALYLCSSSQGQGTEVFFGKGTRLTVV.

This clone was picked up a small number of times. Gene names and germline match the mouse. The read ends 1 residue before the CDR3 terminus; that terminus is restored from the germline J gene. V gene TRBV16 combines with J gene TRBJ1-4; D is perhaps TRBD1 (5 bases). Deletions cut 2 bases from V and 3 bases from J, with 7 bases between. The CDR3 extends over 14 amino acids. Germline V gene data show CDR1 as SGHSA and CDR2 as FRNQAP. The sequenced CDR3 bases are TGTGCAAGCAGCTTACTGGGGGCCAACGAAAGATTATTT. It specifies CASSLLGANERLF. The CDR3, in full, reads CASSLLGANERLFF.

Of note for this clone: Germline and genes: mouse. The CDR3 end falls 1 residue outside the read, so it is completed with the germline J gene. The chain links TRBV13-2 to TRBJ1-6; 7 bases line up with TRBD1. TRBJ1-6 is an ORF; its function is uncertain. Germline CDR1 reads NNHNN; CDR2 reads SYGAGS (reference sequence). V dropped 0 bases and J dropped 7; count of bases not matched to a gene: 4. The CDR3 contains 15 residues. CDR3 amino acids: CASGDAGRGNSPLYF. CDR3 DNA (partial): TGTGCCAGCGGTGATGCTGGCAGGGGGAATTCGCCCCTCTAC.

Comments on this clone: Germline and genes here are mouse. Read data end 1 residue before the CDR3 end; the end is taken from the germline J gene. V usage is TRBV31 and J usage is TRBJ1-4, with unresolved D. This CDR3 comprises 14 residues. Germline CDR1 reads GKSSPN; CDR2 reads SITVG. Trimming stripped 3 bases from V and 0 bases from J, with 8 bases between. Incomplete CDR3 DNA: TGTGCCTGGAGCCCCGGGATTTCCAACGAAAGATTATTT. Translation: CAWSPGISNERLF. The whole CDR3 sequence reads CAWSPGISNERLFF.

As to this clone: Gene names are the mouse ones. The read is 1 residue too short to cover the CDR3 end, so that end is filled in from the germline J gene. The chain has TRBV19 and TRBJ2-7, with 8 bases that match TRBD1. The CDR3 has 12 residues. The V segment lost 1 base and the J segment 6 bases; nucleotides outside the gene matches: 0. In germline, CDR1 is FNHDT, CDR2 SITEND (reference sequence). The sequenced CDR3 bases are TGTGCCAGCAGTATACAGGGGGCTGAACAGTAC. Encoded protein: CASSIQGAEQY. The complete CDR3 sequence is CASSIQGAEQYF.

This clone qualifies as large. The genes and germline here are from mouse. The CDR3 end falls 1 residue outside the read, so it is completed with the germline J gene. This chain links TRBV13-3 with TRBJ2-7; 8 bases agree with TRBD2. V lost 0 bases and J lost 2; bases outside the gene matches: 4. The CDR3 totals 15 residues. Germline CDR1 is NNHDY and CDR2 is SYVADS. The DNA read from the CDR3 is TGTGCCAGCAGTGATGATGTCTGGGGGGCCTATGAACAGTAC. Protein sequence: CASSDDVWGAYEQY. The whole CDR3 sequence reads CASSDDVWGAYEQYF.

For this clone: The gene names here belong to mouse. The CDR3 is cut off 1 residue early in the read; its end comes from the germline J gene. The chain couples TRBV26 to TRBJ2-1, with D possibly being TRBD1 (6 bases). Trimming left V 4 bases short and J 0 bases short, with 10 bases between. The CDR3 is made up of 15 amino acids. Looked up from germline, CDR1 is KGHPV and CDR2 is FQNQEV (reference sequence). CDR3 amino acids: CASSRQGYNYAEQFF. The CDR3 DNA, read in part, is TGTGCCAGCAGTCGTCAGGGGTATAACTATGCTGAGCAGTTC.

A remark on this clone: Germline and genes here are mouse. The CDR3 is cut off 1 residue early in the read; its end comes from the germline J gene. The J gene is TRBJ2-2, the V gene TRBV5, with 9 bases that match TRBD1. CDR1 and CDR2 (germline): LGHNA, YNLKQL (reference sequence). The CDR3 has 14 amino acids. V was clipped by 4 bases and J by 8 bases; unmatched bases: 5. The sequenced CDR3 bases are TGTGCCAGCAGCCCCCACAGGGGGCTGGGGCAGCTCTAC. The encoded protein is CASSPHRGLGQLY. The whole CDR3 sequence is CASSPHRGLGQLYF.

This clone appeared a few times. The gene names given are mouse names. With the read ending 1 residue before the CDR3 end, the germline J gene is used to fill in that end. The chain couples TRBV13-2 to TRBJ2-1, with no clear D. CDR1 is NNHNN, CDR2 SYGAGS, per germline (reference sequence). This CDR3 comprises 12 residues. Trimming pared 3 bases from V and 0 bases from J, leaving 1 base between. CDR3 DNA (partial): TGTGCCAGCGGTGCTAACTATGCTGAGCAGTTC. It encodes CASGANYAEQF. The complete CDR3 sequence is CASGANYAEQFF.

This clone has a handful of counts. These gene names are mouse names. Partial CDR3 DNA: TGTGCCAGCAGTCTGAGCAATTCTGGAAATACGCTCTAT. Its translation is CASSLSNSGNTLY. The full CDR3 protein is CASSLSNSGNTLYF. The J gene is TRBJ1-3, the V gene TRBV26; D gene uncertain. The read is 1 residue too short to cover the CDR3 end, so that end is filled in from the germline J gene. Deletions cut 2 bases from V and 0 bases from J, with 5 bases between. The CDR3 length is 14 residues. Germline V lookup: CDR1 KGHPV, CDR2 FQNQEV (reference sequence). The complete variable domain, with remaining parts taken from reference TRBV26 and TRBJ1-3, reads NSKVIQTPRYLVKGQGQKAKMRCIPEKGHPVVFWYQQNKNNEFKFLINFQNQEVLQQIDMTEKRFSAECPSNSPCSLEIQSSEAGDSALYLCASSLSNSGNTLYFGEGSRLIVV.

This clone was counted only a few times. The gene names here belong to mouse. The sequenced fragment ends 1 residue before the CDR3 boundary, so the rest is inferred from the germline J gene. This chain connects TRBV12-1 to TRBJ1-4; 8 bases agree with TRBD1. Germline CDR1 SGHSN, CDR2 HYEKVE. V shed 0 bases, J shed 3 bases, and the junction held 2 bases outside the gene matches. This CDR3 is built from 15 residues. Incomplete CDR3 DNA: TGTGCCAGCTCTCTCTGGACAGGGCCCAACGAAAGATTATTT. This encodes CASSLWTGPNERLF. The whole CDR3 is CASSLWTGPNERLFF.

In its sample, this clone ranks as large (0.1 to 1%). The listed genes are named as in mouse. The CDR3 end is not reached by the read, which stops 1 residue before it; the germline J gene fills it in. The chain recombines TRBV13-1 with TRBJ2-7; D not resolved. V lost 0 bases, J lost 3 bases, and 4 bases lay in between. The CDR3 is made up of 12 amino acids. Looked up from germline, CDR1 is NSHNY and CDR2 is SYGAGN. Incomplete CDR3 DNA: TGTGCCAGCAGTGATGCAGTCTATGAACAGTAC. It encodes CASSDAVYEQY. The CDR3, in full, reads CASSDAVYEQYF.

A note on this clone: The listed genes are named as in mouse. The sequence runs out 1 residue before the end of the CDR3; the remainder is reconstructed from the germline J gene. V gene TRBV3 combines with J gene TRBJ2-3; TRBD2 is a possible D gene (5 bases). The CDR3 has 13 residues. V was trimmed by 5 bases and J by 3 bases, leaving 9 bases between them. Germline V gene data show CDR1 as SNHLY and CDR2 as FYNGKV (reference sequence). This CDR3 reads CASSPLGAETLYF. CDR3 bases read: TGTGCCAGCAGCCCTCTGGGAGCAGAAACGCTGTAT.

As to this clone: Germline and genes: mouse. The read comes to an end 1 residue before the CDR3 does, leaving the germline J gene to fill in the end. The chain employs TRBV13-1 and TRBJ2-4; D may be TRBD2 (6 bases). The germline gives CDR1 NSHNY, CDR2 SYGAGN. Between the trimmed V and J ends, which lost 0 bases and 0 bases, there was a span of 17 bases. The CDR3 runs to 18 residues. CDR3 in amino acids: CASSDGWGIGFSQNTLYF. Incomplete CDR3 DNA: TGTGCCAGCAGTGATGGATGGGGGATTGGTTTTAGTCAAAACACCTTGTAC.

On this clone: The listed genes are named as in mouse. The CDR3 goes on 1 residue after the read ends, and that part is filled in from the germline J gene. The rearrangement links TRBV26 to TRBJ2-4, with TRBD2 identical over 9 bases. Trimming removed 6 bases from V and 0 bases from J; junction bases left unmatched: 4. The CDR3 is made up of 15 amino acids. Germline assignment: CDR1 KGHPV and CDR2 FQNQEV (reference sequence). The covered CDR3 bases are TGTGCCAGCAGGGACTGGGGAAGAAGTCAAAACACCTTGTAC. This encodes CASRDWGRSQNTLY. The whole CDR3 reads CASRDWGRSQNTLYF.

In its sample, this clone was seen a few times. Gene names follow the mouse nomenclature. The CDR3 sequence is CASSHRLGGSSSYEQYF. CDR3 DNA, as far as it was read: TGTGCCAGCAGCCATAGACTGGGGGGCTCAAGCTCCTATGAACAGTAC. This rearrangement joins TRBV2 to TRBJ2-7; 10 positions agree with TRBD2. Read sequence stops 1 residue before the CDR3 end, and the germline J gene provides the missing end. This CDR3 is built from 17 residues. Trimming removed 3 bases from V and 0 bases from J; junction bases left unmatched: 8. CDR1 is LGHNA and CDR2 is YSYQKL in the germline V gene.

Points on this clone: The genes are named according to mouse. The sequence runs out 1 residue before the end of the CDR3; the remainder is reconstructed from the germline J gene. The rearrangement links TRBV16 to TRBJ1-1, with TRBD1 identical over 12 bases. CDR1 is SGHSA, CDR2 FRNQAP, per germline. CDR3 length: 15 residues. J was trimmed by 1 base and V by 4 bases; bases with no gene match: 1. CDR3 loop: CASSSGQGANTEVFF. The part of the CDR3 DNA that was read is TGTGCAAGCAGCTCGGGACAGGGGGCGAACACAGAAGTCTTC. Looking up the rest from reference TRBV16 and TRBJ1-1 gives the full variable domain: NAGVIQTPRHKVTGKGQEATLWCEPISGHSAVFWYRQTIVQGLEFLTYFRNQAPIDDSGMPKERFSAQMPNQSHSTLKIQSTQPQDSAVYLCASSSGQGANTEVFFGKGTRLTVV.

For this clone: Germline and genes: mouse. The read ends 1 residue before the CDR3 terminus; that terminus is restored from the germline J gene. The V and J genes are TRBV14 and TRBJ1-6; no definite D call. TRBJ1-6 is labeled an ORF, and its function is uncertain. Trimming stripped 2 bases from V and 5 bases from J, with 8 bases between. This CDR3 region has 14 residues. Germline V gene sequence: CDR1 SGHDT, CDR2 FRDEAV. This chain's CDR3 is CASSLAGNNSPLYF. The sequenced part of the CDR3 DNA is TGTGCCAGCAGTTTAGCCGGGAATAATTCGCCCCTCTAC.

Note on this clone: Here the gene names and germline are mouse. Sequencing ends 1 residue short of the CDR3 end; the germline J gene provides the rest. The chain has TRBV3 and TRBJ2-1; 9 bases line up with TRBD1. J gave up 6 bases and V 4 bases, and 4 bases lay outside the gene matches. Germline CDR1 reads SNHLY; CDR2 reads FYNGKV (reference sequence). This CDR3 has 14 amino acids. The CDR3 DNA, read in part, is TGTGCCAGCAGCTCCCGGGACAGGGCTGCTGAGCAGTTC. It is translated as CASSSRDRAAEQF. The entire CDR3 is CASSSRDRAAEQFF.

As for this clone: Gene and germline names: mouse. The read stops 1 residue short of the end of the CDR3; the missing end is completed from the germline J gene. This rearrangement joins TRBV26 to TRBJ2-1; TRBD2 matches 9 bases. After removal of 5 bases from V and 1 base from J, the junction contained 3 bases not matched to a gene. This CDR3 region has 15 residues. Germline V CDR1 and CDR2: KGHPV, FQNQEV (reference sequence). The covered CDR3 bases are TGTGCCAGCAGTTCCTGGGGGGGGAACTATGCTGAGCAGTTC. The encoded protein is CASSSWGGNYAEQF. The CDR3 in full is CASSSWGGNYAEQFF.

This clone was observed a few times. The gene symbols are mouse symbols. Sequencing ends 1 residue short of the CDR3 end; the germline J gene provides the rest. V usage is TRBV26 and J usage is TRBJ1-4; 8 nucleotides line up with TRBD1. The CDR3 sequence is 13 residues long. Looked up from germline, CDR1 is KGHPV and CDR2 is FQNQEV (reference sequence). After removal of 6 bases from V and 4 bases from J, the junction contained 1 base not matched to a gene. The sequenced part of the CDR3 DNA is TGTGCCAGCAGCAGGGGGCTCAACGAAAGATTATTT. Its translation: CASSRGLNERLF. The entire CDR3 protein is CASSRGLNERLFF.

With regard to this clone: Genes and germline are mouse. The CDR3 here is CASSPRGQDTQYF. The CDR3 bases that were read are TGTGCCAGCAGTCCCAGGGGGCAAGACACCCAGTAC. The V and J genes are TRBV26 and TRBJ2-5, with TRBD1 identical over 7 bases. The read ends 1 residue shy of where the CDR3 ends; the end is completed using the germline J gene. The CDR3 runs 13 residues. Germline V gene sequence: CDR1 KGHPV, CDR2 FQNQEV (reference sequence). The trim removed 4 bases at V and 3 bases at J, leaving 1 base unmatched.

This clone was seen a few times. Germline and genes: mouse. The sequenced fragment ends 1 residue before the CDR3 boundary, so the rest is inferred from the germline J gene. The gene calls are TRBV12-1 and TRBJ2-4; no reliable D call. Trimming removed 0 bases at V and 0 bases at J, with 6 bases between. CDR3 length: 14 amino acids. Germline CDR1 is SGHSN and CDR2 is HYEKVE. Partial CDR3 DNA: TGTGCCAGCTCTCTCGCCAAAAGTCAAAACACCTTGTAC. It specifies CASSLAKSQNTLY. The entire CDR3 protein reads CASSLAKSQNTLYF.

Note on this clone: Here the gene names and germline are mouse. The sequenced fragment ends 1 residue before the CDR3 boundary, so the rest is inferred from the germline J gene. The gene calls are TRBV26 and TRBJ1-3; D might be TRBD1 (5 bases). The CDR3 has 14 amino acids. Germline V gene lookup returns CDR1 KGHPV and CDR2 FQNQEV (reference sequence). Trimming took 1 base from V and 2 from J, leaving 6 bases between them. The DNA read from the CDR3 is TGTGCCAGCAGTCTGTTGGGGGCTGGAAATACGCTCTAT. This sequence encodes CASSLLGAGNTLY. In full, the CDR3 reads CASSLLGAGNTLYF.

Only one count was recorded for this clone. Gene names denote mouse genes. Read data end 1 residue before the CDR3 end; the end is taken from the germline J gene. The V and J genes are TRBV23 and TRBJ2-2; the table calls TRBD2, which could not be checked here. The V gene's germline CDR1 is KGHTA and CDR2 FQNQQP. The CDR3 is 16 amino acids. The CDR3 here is CSSSQWGGSNTGQLYF. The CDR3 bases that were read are TGCTCCAGCAGTCAATGGGGGGGTTCAAACACCGGGCAGCTCTAC.